Shown below are 19 T cell receptor beta chains from a single sample sequenced in a study of T cells in Graves' hyperthyroidism and ophthalmopathy. RNA transcripts provided the source from which TCR beta CDR3 regions were amplified. Carried out on the TCR CDR3, a first-round RT-PCR used the HTBI primer set. TCRdb reprocessed the multiplex PCR reads with MiXCR, giving one entry per CDR3 protein. Here the sample spans around 250,000 distinct CDR3 sequences, roughly 14% being singletons. Input material: blood. Source of these receptors: a woman in her forties with Graves' hyperthyroidism that later progressed to Graves' ophthalmopathy.

The V and J genes are TRBV4-2 and TRBJ2-2; possible D gene TRBD2, 5 bases. V gave up 0 bases and J gave up 7 bases, with 6 bases separating them. Germline V CDR1 and CDR2: LGHNA, YNFKEQ. This CDR3 comprises 13 residues. The DNA for the CDR3 is TGTGCCAGCAGCCAAGATCGGGACGGGGAGCTGTTTTTT. It encodes CASSQDRDGELFF.

This clonotype came up many times. The CDR3: CASQNLDGYNYGYTF. The DNA for the CDR3 is TGTGCCAGCCAAAATTTGGACGGGTACAACTATGGCTACACCTTC. The V gene is TRBV2, the J gene TRBJ1-2, with D unclear. Trimming cost V 8 bases and J 2 bases, with 18 bases left between them. This CDR3 has 15 residues. Germline V gives CDR1 SNHLY, CDR2 FYNNEI.

This clonotype was detected many times. The gene calls are TRBV18 and TRBJ2-1; D uncertain. V lost 3 bases, J lost 9 bases, and 15 bases lay in between. CDR3 length: 14 residues. Germline CDR1 reads KGHSH; CDR2 reads LQKENI. CDR3 sequence: CASSPNDDSIEQFF. For the CDR3, the DNA is TGTGCCAGCTCACCCAACGACGATAGTATTGAGCAGTTCTTC.

This clonotype was counted at least ten times. The CDR3 region has the DNA TGCGCCAGCAGCTTGCGCGCACAAACGACAGGGAACACTGAAGCTTTCTTT. As protein: CASSLRAQTTGNTEAFF. The chain combines TRBV5-1 with TRBJ1-1, with TRBD1 as a possible D gene (6 bases). V gave up 1 base and J gave up 1 base, with 17 bases separating them. There are 17 residues in the CDR3. Germline V gene sequence: CDR1 SGHRS, CDR2 YFSETQ.

As concerns this clonotype: A much more abundant neighbour one base away suggests this may be a read error. The chain recombines TRBV6-1 with TRBJ1-1; D not certain. This CDR3 is built from 15 residues. Looked up from germline, CDR1 is MNHNS and CDR2 is SASEGT. The V end lost 8 bases, the J end lost 3 bases, and 19 bases lay between the germline ends. CDR3: CASGAYPGEDTEAFF. For the CDR3, the DNA is TGTGCCAGCGGTGCCTACCCGGGAGAAGACACTGAAGCTTTCTTT.

In its sample, this clonotype was seen many times. The chain joins TRBV11-2 to TRBJ2-5; 7 bases agree with TRBD1. Trimming cost V 3 bases and J 2 bases; bases outside gene matches: 6. Germline V gives CDR1 SGHAT, CDR2 FQNNGV. This CDR3 comprises 15 residues. In DNA form, the CDR3 reads TGTGCCAGCAGCTTGACCGGGACAGCTCAAGAGACCCAGTACTTC. The encoded protein is CASSLTGTAQETQYF.

At least ten counts were recorded for this clonotype. The V call is TRBV4-1, the J call TRBJ2-3; 12 bases map to TRBD2. CDR3 length: 17 amino acids. The J segment lost 4 bases and the V segment lost 1 base, leaving 6 bases of the junction unmatched. CDR1 MGHRA and CDR2 YSYEKL come from the germline V gene. The CDR3, as DNA: TGCGCCAGCAGCCAAGTTCCTAGCGGGAGGGCCGCAGATACGCAGTATTTT. This codes for CASSQVPSGRAADTQYF.

There are many counts of this clonotype. CDR3: CASSLRGSRRELFF. The CDR3 DNA reads as TGTGCCAGCAGTTTACGCGGGAGCAGGAGGGAGCTGTTTTTT. The chain joins TRBV28 to TRBJ2-2, with 7 bases aligning to TRBD2. The CDR3 contains 14 residues. The V gene's germline CDR1 is MDHEN and CDR2 SYDVKM. The ends lost 2 bases at V and 9 bases at J; junction bases unmatched: 6. Combining the CDR3 with reference TRBV28 and TRBJ2-2 gives the whole variable domain DVKVTQSSRYLVKRTGEKVFLECVQDMDHENMFWYRQDPGLGLRLIYFSYDVKMKEKGDIPEGYSVSREKKERFSLILESASTNQTSMYLCASSLRGSRRELFFGEGSRLTVL.

This clonotype was seen many times. The chain joins TRBV18 to TRBJ2-4, with D unclear. V dropped 5 bases and J dropped 3 bases, with 11 bases sitting between them. The CDR3 is made up of 14 amino acids. The germline CDR1 and CDR2 sequences are KGHSH and LQKENI. DNA for the CDR3: TGTGCCAGCTCATCAACAAGTGGCAAAAACATTCAGTACTTC. Its protein is CASSSTSGKNIQYF.

This clonotype has at least ten counts. The CDR3 loop reads CASSQGLGGGEQFF. The CDR3 DNA reads as TGTGCCAGCAGTCAGGGACTAGGTGGAGGTGAGCAGTTCTTC. The chain recombines TRBV27 with TRBJ2-1; TRBD2 agrees at 8 bases. V dropped 5 bases and J dropped 9; count of bases not matched to a gene: 9. CDR1 and CDR2 (germline): MNHEY, SMNVEV (reference sequence). The CDR3 extends over 14 amino acids.

V is TRBV5-6 and J is TRBJ1-2; D remains unclear. V was pared by 5 bases and J by 1 base, with 12 bases between. This CDR3 spans 14 amino acids. Germline-derived CDR1 and CDR2 are SGHDT and YYEEEE. The DNA of the CDR3 is TGTGCCAGCAGTCCTCGGACGGATAACTATGGCTACACCTTC. It yields the protein CASSPRTDNYGYTF.

Only a few counts were recorded for this clonotype. J is TRBJ2-1 and V is TRBV19; TRBD2 aligns across 7 bases. With V trimmed by 7 bases and J by 4 bases, 10 bases remained unmatched. This CDR3 has 15 residues. CDR1 and CDR2 (germline): LNHDA, SQIVND (reference sequence). The CDR3, as DNA: TGTGCCAGTACCCTCGGCGGCGGGAGATACAATGAGCAGTTCTTC. This gives the protein CASTLGGGRYNEQFF.

Ten or more counts support this clonotype. The chain combines TRBV12-3 or TRBV12-4 with TRBJ1-1; D gene ambiguous. Trimming took 5 bases from V and 2 from J, leaving 9 bases between them. CDR3 size: 13 residues. The CDR3, as DNA: TGTGCCAGCAGTCGGACCTTCAACACTGAAGCTTTCTTT. Translation: CASSRTFNTEAFF.

This clonotype was recorded many times. This chain connects TRBV6-1 to TRBJ1-1; 10 bases match TRBD1. CDR1 MNHNS and CDR2 SASEGT come from the germline V gene. With 4 bases clipped from V and 1 base from J, the junction kept 3 bases outside the gene matches. The CDR3 loop spans 15 amino acids. The CDR3 loop reads CASSGWDRGNTEAFF. The DNA for the CDR3 is TGTGCCAGCAGTGGTTGGGACAGGGGGAACACTGAAGCTTTCTTT.

This clonotype was seen ten or more times. The chain links TRBV2 to TRBJ1-4; the D is unclear. Germline V CDR1 and CDR2: SNHLY, FYNNEI. Trimming removed 5 bases at V and 5 bases at J, with 9 bases between. There are 13 residues in the CDR3. The CDR3 bases are TGTGCCAGCAGTTTTCGGAAAAATGAAAAACTGTTTTTT. Its protein is CASSFRKNEKLFF.

This sequence joins TRBV6-1 and TRBJ1-4; 7 nucleotides agree with TRBD1. CDR3 length: 15 amino acids. The J segment lost 7 bases and the V segment lost 3 bases, leaving 8 bases of the junction unmatched. From germline, CDR1 is MNHNS and CDR2 SASEGT. CDR3: CASSEGGGAGEKLFF. CDR3 nucleotide sequence: TGTGCCAGCAGTGAGGGAGGGGGCGCGGGTGAAAAACTGTTTTTT.

This clonotype appeared many times. The chain carries TRBV2 and TRBJ1-6, with D possibly TRBD1 on 6 matching bases. CDR1 and CDR2 from the germline V gene are SNHLY and FYNNEI. This CDR3 contains 15 residues. V gave up 1 base and J gave up 9 bases, with 13 bases separating them. CDR3 sequence: CASSEEGQGSSPLHF. The CDR3 nucleotides read TGTGCCAGCAGTGAAGAAGGGCAGGGGAGTTCACCCCTCCACTTT.

At least ten counts were recorded for this clonotype. V usage is TRBV28 and J usage is TRBJ2-2, with 8 bases lining up with TRBD1. The CDR3 length is 16 residues. CDR1 and CDR2 from the germline V gene are MDHEN and SYDVKM. V lost 6 bases to trimming and J lost 0 bases; unmatched junction nucleotides: 6. CDR3 amino acids: CASRGMGQANTGELFF. The CDR3 region has the DNA TGTGCCAGCAGGGGAATGGGACAGGCGAACACCGGGGAGCTGTTTTTT.

At least ten counts were recorded for this clonotype. This chain joins TRBV6-2 or TRBV6-3 and TRBJ2-6, with unresolved D. Per germline, CDR1 MNHEY and CDR2 SVGEGT. This CDR3 has 16 residues. Trimming removed 4 bases at V and 0 bases at J, with 10 bases between. As DNA, the CDR3 is TGTGCCAGCAGTTGGTCCGTGCTCTCTGGGGCCAACGTCCTGACTTTC. This sequence encodes CASSWSVLSGANVLTF.